The 19 T cell receptor beta chains below all came from one sample that was sequenced in a study of memory CD4+ T cells and cytomegalovirus serostatus (dated by TCRdb to the late 2010s). A FACSAria II was used to sort memory CD4+ T cells, defined as single viable CD3+CD4+CD8-CD45RO+ cells. Library construction relied on the immunoSEQ multiplex PCR assay. The table was pulled from immuneACCESS by TCRdb, which kept in-frame rearrangements only. Such tables lose some clones; where checked, under half of the loss comes from unresolved V genes, and the rest has no known cause. The sample table holds roughly 50,000 clones, of which approximately 80% were seen once. In total, the top ten clones hold approximately 0.8% of the sample. The material sequenced was memory CD4+ T cells from blood. Source of these receptors: an adult in good health and CMV-seronegative.

The rearrangement uses TRBV5-1 and TRBJ1-4; a possible D gene is TRBD1 (6 bases). Germline V CDR1 and CDR2: SGHRS, YFSETQ. This CDR3 is built from 14 residues. Trimming took off 3 bases at V and 8 bases at J, with 14 bases between the two ends. The CDR3 sequence is CASSSSGASEKLFF. The CDR3 nucleotides read TGCGCCAGCAGCTCATCAGGGGCATCGGAAAAACTGTTTTTT.

Here the CDR3 reads CASRGSANYGYTF. In nucleotides, the CDR3 is TGTGCCAGCAGGGGTAGCGCTAACTATGGCTACACCTTC. The V and J genes are TRBV5-4 and TRBJ1-2, with no clear D. The CDR3 spans 13 residues. Trimming stripped 5 bases from V and 0 bases from J, with 8 bases between. Looked up from germline, CDR1 is SGHNT and CDR2 is YYREEE (reference sequence). Full variable domain (outside the CDR3, taken from reference TRBV5-4 and TRBJ1-2): ETGVTQSPTHLIKTRGQQVTLRCSSQSGHNTVSWYQQALGQGPQFIFQYYREEENGRGNFPPRFSGLQFPNYSSELNVNALELDDSALYLCASRGSANYGYTFGSGTRLTVV.

The chain employs TRBV7-8 and TRBJ1-1; D gene unclear. V lost 7 bases, J lost 3 bases, and 15 bases lay in between. Germline CDR1 SGHVS, CDR2 FQNEAQ. The CDR3 is 14 amino acids. The CDR3 spells CASNPGRVDTEAFF. CDR3 coding DNA: TGTGCCAGCAACCCTGGGAGGGTAGACACTGAAGCTTTCTTT.

CDR3 in amino acids: CAWSGRGGVSYEQYF. CDR3 nucleotides: TGTGCCTGGAGTGGCCGGGGGGGGGTCTCCTACGAGCAGTACTTC. This chain uses TRBV30 with TRBJ2-7; 8 bases agree with TRBD2. This CDR3 is built from 15 residues. Germline V gene data show CDR1 as GTSNPN and CDR2 as SVGIG (reference sequence). V was pared by 1 base and J by 0 bases, with 5 bases of the junction left unmatched.

The chain couples TRBV2 to TRBJ1-5; D remains ambiguous. Trimming cost V 7 bases and J 1 base, with 8 bases left between them. This CDR3 contains 13 residues. The germline CDR1 and CDR2 sequences are SNHLY and FYNNEI. For the CDR3, the DNA is TGTGCCAGCATGTTGAACAGCAATCAGCCCCAGCATTTT. It encodes CASMLNSNQPQHF.

This clone was counted a few times. The genes are TRBV30 and TRBJ1-5, with TRBD1 identical over 8 bases. The CDR3 is 14 residues long. Trimming cost V 1 base and J 6 bases; bases outside gene matches: 5. Germline V gives CDR1 GTSNPN, CDR2 SVGIG (reference sequence). CDR3 coding DNA: TGTGCCTGGAGTGACAGGGGGATTTCTCAGCCCCAGCATTTT. It specifies CAWSDRGISQPQHF.

The chain recombines TRBV5-1 with TRBJ2-5; possible D gene TRBD1, 6 bases. The CDR3 spans 14 residues. Germline CDR1 SGHRS, CDR2 YFSETQ. Trimming shortened V by 2 bases and J by 2 bases, and 10 bases separated the two germline ends. The CDR3 bases are TGCGCCAGCAGCTTCTCCGGGACACAAGAGACCCAGTACTTC. Translating it yields CASSFSGTQETQYF. Filled out from reference TRBV5-1 and TRBJ2-5, the complete variable domain reads KAGVTQTPRYLIKTRGQQVTLSCSPISGHRSVSWYQQTPGQGLQFLFEYFSETQRNKGNFPGRFSGRQFSNSRSEMNVSTLELGDSALYLCASSFSGTQETQYFGPGTRLLVL.

This sequence joins TRBV29-1 and TRBJ2-7, with D unresolved. Deletions cut 4 bases from V and 2 bases from J, with 6 bases between. The CDR3 totals 11 residues. Per the germline V gene, CDR1 is SQVTM and CDR2 is ANQGSEA. In nucleotides, the CDR3 is TGCAGCGTTGCGGATGCCTACGAGCAGTACTTC. Translating gives CSVADAYEQYF.

The genes are TRBV18 and TRBJ2-5; D perhaps matches TRBD1 (6 bases). V lost 3 bases and J 5 bases, leaving 13 bases between the germline ends. The CDR3 length is 14 residues. From germline, CDR1 is KGHSH and CDR2 LQKENI. CDR3 amino acids: CASSPLKQGETQYF. The CDR3 DNA reads TGTGCCAGCTCACCCCTCAAGCAGGGGGAGACCCAGTACTTC.

This clone appeared a single time. The chain has TRBV5-4 and TRBJ2-1; 11 positions match TRBD1. CDR1 and CDR2 (germline): SGHNT, YYREEE (reference sequence). The CDR3 sequence is 16 residues long. The junction had 11 bases not matched to a gene; V was cut back by 5 bases and J by 7 bases. The CDR3: CASRFGQGANLNEQFF. CDR3 bases: TGTGCCAGCAGGTTTGGACAGGGGGCTAATCTGAATGAGCAGTTCTTC. Using reference TRBV5-4 and TRBJ2-1 for the parts outside the CDR3, the full variable domain is ETGVTQSPTHLIKTRGQQVTLRCSSQSGHNTVSWYQQALGQGPQFIFQYYREEENGRGNFPPRFSGLQFPNYSSELNVNALELDDSALYLCASRFGQGANLNEQFFGPGTRLTVL.

The chain carries TRBV7-9 and TRBJ2-3; no clear D gene. Germline values: CDR1 SEHNR, CDR2 FQNEAQ (reference sequence). The CDR3 length is 15 residues. V was shortened by 5 bases and J by 1 base, with 13 bases between the two germline ends. The chain's CDR3 is CASSTWPVGTDTQYF. DNA for the CDR3: TGTGCCAGCAGCACCTGGCCGGTGGGCACAGATACGCAGTATTTT.

This chain uses TRBV5-6 with TRBJ1-4; tentative D call: TRBD1 (6 bases). This CDR3 contains 17 residues. Germline lookup yields CDR1 SGHDT and CDR2 YYEEEE. V was shortened by 4 bases and J by 4 bases, with 20 bases between the two germline ends. CDR3 coding DNA: TGTGCCAGCAGCCCAGGACGGGGGGCTCCCGGTAATGAAAAACTGTTTTTT. Translated, it gives CASSPGRGAPGNEKLFF.

This clone was detected a few times. J is TRBJ2-1 and V is TRBV11-2, with D uncertain. Trimming stripped 3 bases from V and 14 bases from J, with 11 bases between. Germline loops: CDR1 SGHAT, CDR2 FQNNGV. The CDR3 is 11 residues long. CDR3 nucleotide sequence: TGTGCCAGCAGCTTTCGACGTCGTGAGTTCTTC. Amino acids: CASSFRRREFF.

A few counts support this clone. The gene calls are TRBV18 and TRBJ1-3; D unresolved. Trimming left V 3 bases short and J 4 bases short, with 13 bases between. The CDR3 spans 15 residues. Germline V CDR1 and CDR2: KGHSH, LQKENI. For the CDR3, the DNA is TGTGCCAGCTCACCGGAAAGGGCTGCAGGAAACACCATATATTTT. The encoded protein is CASSPERAAGNTIYF.

This sequence joins TRBV30 and TRBJ2-3, with 11 bases aligning to TRBD1. Germline V gene sequence: CDR1 GTSNPN, CDR2 SVGIG (reference sequence). The CDR3 runs 14 residues. Trimming cost V 5 bases and J 4 bases; bases outside gene matches: 5. The CDR3 spells CAWLRDRGSDTQYF. The DNA for the CDR3 is TGTGCCTGGCTACGGGACAGGGGGTCAGATACGCAGTATTTT.

This clone came up a few times. The chain links TRBV7-9 to TRBJ1-2, with TRBD1 matching 7 bases. The germline V gene encodes CDR1 SEHNR and CDR2 FQNEAQ (reference sequence). J lost 7 bases, V lost 6 bases, and 8 bases had no gene match. The CDR3 is 13 residues long. CDR3 coding DNA: TGTGCCAGCAGTTCACAGGGGATTGGTGGCTACACCTTC. Encoded protein: CASSSQGIGGYTF.

The V call is TRBV4-1, the J call TRBJ1-5; 7 nucleotides align to TRBD1. Trimming cost V 3 bases and J 3 bases; bases outside gene matches: 11. This CDR3 has 17 residues. Germline assignment: CDR1 MGHRA and CDR2 YSYEKL. The CDR3 nucleotides read TGCGCCAGCAGCCAGGTGAGGGGGCGACTGATCAATCAGCCCCAGCATTTT. It encodes CASSQVRGRLINQPQHF.

This clone was counted only a few times. The chain employs TRBV19 and TRBJ1-5, with a possible D match to TRBD1 (5 bases). The CDR3 sequence is 16 residues long. Germline-derived CDR1 and CDR2 are LNHDA and SQIVND (reference sequence). The V and J ends lost 6 bases and 5 bases respectively, with 20 bases between them. CDR3 nucleotide sequence: TGTGCCAGTAGACCCCCGAGGGGAGAGGGTCATCAGCCCCAGCATTTT. Translating gives CASRPPRGEGHQPQHF.

The rearrangement joins TRBV7-8 to TRBJ2-1; 8 bases align to TRBD2. Per germline, CDR1 SGHVS and CDR2 FQNEAQ. The CDR3 loop spans 15 amino acids. The trim removed 5 bases at V and 10 bases at J, leaving 13 bases unmatched. CDR3 loop: CASSPRIAGSGEQFF. DNA of the CDR3: TGTGCCAGCAGCCCCCGAATAGCGGGGTCAGGGGAGCAGTTCTTC.